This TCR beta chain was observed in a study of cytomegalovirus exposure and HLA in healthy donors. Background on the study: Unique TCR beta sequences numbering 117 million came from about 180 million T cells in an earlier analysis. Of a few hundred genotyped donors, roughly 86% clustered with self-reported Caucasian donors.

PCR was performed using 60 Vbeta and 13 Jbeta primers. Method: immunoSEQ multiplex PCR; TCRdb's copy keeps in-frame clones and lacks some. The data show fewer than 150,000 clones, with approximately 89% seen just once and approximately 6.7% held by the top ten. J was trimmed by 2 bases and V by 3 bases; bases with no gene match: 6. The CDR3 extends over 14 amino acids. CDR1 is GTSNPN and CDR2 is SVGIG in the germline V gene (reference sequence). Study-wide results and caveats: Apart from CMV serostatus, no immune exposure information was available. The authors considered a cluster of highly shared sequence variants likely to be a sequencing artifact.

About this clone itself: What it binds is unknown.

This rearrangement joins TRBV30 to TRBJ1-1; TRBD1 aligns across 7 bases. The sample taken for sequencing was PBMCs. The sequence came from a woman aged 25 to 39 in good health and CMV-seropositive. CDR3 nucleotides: TGTGCCTGGAGCCTGGACAGGATTAACACTGAAGCTTTCTTT. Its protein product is CAWSLDRINTEAFF.